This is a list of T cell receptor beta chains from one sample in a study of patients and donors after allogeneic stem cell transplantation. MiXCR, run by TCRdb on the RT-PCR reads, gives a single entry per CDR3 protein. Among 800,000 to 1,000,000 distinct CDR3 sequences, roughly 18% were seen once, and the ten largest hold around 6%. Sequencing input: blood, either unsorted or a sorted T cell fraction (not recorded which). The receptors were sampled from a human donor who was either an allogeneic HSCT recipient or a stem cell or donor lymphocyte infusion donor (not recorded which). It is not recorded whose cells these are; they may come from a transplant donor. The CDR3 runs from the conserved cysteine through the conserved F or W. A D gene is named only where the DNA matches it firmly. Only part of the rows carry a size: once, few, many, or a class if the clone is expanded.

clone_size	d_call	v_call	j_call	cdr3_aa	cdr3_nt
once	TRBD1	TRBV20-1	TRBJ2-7	CSAVRQGPYEQYF	TGCAGTGCTGTTAGACAGGGCCCCTACGAGCAGTACTTC
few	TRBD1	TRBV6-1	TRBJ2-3	CASSASGTGSADTQYF	TGTGCCAGCAGTGCGTCCGGGACAGGGAGCGCAGATACGCAGTATTTT
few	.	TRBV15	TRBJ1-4	CATSISNEKLFF	TGTGCCACCAGCATTAGTAATGAAAAACTGTTTTTT
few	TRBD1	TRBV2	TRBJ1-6	CASRGDSTNSPLHF	TGTGCCAGCAGAGGGGACAGTACTAATTCACCCCTCCACTTT
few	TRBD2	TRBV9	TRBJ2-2	CASSGTQRLAGVTGELFF	TGTGCCAGCAGCGGAACCCAACGACTAGCGGGAGTAACCGGGGAGCTGTTTTTT
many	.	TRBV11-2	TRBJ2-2	CASTLNRVITGELFF	TGTGCCAGCACGCTTAACCGGGTCATCACCGGGGAGCTGTTTTTT
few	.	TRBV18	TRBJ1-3	CASSPVRYFSGNTIYF	TGTGCCAGCTCACCAGTTCGGTATTTCTCTGGAAACACCATATATTTT
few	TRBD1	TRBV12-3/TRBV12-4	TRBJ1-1	CASLLDRANTEAFF	TGTGCCAGCCTCCTCGACAGGGCAAACACTGAAGCTTTCTTT
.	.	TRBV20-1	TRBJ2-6	CSARDSWPGDGANVLTF	TGCAGTGCTAGAGATTCGTGGCCAGGGGACGGGGCCAACGTCCTGACTTTC
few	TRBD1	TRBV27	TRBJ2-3	CASSAIPDRGTQYF	TGTGCCAGCAGTGCCATCCCCGACAGGGGCACGCAGTATTTT
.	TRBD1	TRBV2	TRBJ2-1	CASSERDRVYGTYNEQFF	TGTGCCAGCAGTGAGAGGGACAGGGTATACGGAACGTACAATGAGCAGTTCTTC
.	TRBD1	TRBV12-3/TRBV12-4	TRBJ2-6	CASREDRAGANVLTF	TGTGCCAGCAGGGAAGACAGGGCTGGGGCCAACGTCCTGACTTTC
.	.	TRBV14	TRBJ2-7	CASSHHPTGPEQYF	TGTGCCAGCAGCCATCACCCAACAGGTCCGGAGCAGTACTTC
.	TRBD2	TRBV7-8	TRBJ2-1	CASSLAPGLAGGPYEQFF	TGTGCCAGCAGCTTAGCACCGGGACTAGCGGGAGGGCCCTATGAGCAGTTCTTC
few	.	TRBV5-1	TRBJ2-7	CASSFGRDPGLYEQYF	TGCGCCAGCAGCTTCGGACGGGACCCTGGTCTCTACGAGCAGTACTTC
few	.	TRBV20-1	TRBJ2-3	CSAEAAAGTDTQYF	TGCAGTGCCGAGGCGGCGGCTGGCACAGATACGCAGTATTTT
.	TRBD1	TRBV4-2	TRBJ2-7	CASSQDPTGGGEQYF	TGTGCCAGCAGCCAAGATCCGACAGGGGGCGGCGAGCAGTACTTC
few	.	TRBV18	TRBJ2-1	CASSPINLAWDEQFF	TGTGCCAGCTCACCAATTAATCTCGCGTGGGATGAGCAGTTCTTC
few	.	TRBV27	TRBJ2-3	CASSFTRNTDTQYF	TGTGCCAGCAGTTTTACACGCAACACAGATACGCAGTATTTT
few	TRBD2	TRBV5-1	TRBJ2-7	CASSLDRTSGKTYEQYF	TGCGCCAGCAGCTTAGATAGGACTAGCGGGAAGACCTACGAGCAGTACTTC
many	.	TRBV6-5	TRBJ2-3	CASQGTDTQYF	TGTGCCAGCCAGGGAACAGATACGCAGTATTTT
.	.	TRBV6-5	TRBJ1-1	CASSYISMNTEAFF	TGTGCCAGCAGTTACATTTCTATGAACACTGAAGCTTTCTTT
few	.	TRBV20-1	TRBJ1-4	CSVSLRDEKLFF	TGCAGTGTCAGTCTCCGCGATGAAAAACTGTTTTTT
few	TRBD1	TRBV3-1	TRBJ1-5	CASSRQGFREPQHF	TGTGCCAGCAGCCGACAGGGTTTTCGAGAGCCCCAGCATTTT
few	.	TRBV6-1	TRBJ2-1	CASTLSVPVSYNEQFF	TGTGCCAGCACCCTTAGTGTGCCGGTATCCTACAATGAGCAGTTCTTC
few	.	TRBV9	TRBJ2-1	CASSGRDSEPNEQFF	TGTGCCAGCAGCGGGAGGGACAGCGAGCCGAATGAGCAGTTCTTC